This TCR beta chain is drawn from a study of blood T cell repertoires in COVID-19. Germline CDR1 is SGHNT and CDR2 is YYREEE (reference sequence). The junction had 7 bases not matched to a gene; V was cut back by 2 bases and J by 5 bases. The CDR3 has 15 amino acids. Clones were read by immunoSEQ multiplex PCR, and TCRdb kept only the in-frame ones, dropping some. The sample holds about 130,000 clones, around nine tenths seen once. The sample consisted of peripheral blood. The sequence was obtained from a woman of 80 years or more with acute or convalescent COVID-19. The chain carries TRBV5-4 and TRBJ2-3, with 8 bases that match TRBD1. The CDR3 loop reads CASSLGQGAVDTQYF. The CDR3 coding sequence is TGTGCCAGCAGCTTAGGGCAGGGGGCTGTAGATACGCAGTATTTT.